The 28 T cell receptor beta chains below were found in one sample sequenced in a study of OX40 agonist ivuxolimab in advanced cancers. This table comes from immunoSEQ multiplex PCR, and its TCRdb copy is limited to in-frame clones, with some not included. The table includes 20,000 to 25,000 clones, roughly three quarters detected once. Source: CD4+ or CD8+ T cells sorted from blood, taken in a trial of the OX40 agonist ivuxolimab. The receptors derive from an adult with an advanced solid tumor such as melanoma, head and neck, liver or kidney cancer.

The chain links TRBV11-2 to TRBJ2-5, with 15 bases aligning to TRBD2. CDR1 and CDR2 from the germline V gene are SGHAT and FQNNGV. This CDR3 is built from 16 residues. Unmatched junction bases numbered 4, after V lost 3 bases and J lost 5 bases. The CDR3 loop reads CASSFGLAGGRETQYF. The CDR3 DNA reads as TGTGCCAGCAGCTTCGGACTAGCGGGGGGGCGGGAGACCCAGTACTTC.

The chain combines TRBV19 with TRBJ2-5; weak D call: TRBD2 (6 bases). The germline gives CDR1 LNHDA, CDR2 SQIVND (reference sequence). V shed 6 bases and J shed 4 bases, with 12 bases lying between them. CDR3 length equals 13 residues. CDR3 sequence: CASSGRGRETQYF. DNA for the CDR3: TGTGCCAGTAGCGGGAGAGGGCGAGAGACCCAGTACTTC.

The rearrangement joins TRBV29-1 to TRBJ2-2, with D perhaps given as TRBD1 or TRBD2 (5 bases each). With 4 bases removed from V and 3 bases from J, the gap between germline ends came to 9 bases. This CDR3 region has 13 residues. The germline V gene has CDR1 SQVTM and CDR2 ANQGSEA. The CDR3 protein is CSVGGRYTGELFF. The CDR3 DNA sequence: TGCAGCGTTGGGGGACGGTACACCGGGGAGCTGTTTTTT.

This clone is judged medium-sized (0.01 to 0.1%). The genes are TRBV6-6 and TRBJ1-5; D is undetermined. The CDR3 extends over 15 amino acids. V was shortened by 5 bases and J by 5 bases, with 16 bases between the two germline ends. Germline assignment: CDR1 MNHNY and CDR2 SVGAGI (reference sequence). In nucleotides, the CDR3 is TGTGCCAGCAGTCCCCGGTCTGAGGCTCATCAGCCCCAGCATTTT. Protein: CASSPRSEAHQPQHF.

V gene TRBV28 combines with J gene TRBJ1-5; D gene unclear. This CDR3 comprises 15 residues. Trimming left V 5 bases short and J 4 bases short, with 15 bases between. Germline CDR1 MDHEN, CDR2 SYDVKM. CDR3 DNA: TGTGCCAGCAGTCCATTATCAAGGTTGAATCAGCCCCAGCATTTT. Protein: CASSPLSRLNQPQHF.

This chain uses TRBV7-3 with TRBJ1-5; a possible D gene is TRBD1 (6 bases). The length of the CDR3 is 14 residues. Germline CDR1 SGHTA, CDR2 FQGTGA. V lost 2 bases to trimming and J lost 4 bases, with 9 bases between them. This chain's CDR3 is CASSLGGGNQPQHF. The CDR3 region has the DNA TGTGCCAGCAGCTTAGGAGGGGGAAATCAGCCCCAGCATTTT.

The chain is built from TRBV5-1 and TRBJ1-1, with 7 nucleotides matching TRBD1. Germline CDR1 and CDR2: SGHRS and YFSETQ. CDR3 length: 14 residues. After removal of 4 bases from V and 0 bases from J, the junction contained 3 bases not matched to a gene. In DNA, the CDR3 is TGCGCCAGCAGCAGGACAGGCATGAACACTGAAGCTTTCTTT. Amino acids: CASSRTGMNTEAFF.

J is TRBJ1-1 and V is TRBV28, with TRBD1 as a possible D gene (5 bases). Trimming left V 1 base short and J 0 bases short, with 12 bases between. There are 16 residues in the CDR3. CDR1 is MDHEN, CDR2 SYDVKM, per germline. The CDR3 sequence: CASSLFQGTMNTEAFF. For the CDR3, the DNA is TGTGCCAGCAGTTTATTCCAGGGAACCATGAACACTGAAGCTTTCTTT. Looking up the rest from reference TRBV28 and TRBJ1-1 gives the full variable domain: DVKVTQSSRYLVKRTGEKVFLECVQDMDHENMFWYRQDPGLGLRLIYFSYDVKMKEKGDIPEGYSVSREKKERFSLILESASTNQTSMYLCASSLFQGTMNTEAFFGQGTRLTVV.

This clone was seen a handful of times. The V gene is TRBV21-1, the J gene TRBJ2-7; the table's D gene call, TRBD2, was not cross checked with the DNA. TRBV21-1 is annotated as a pseudogene. The CDR3 sequence is 14 residues long. As DNA, the CDR3 is TGTGCCAGCAGCAAAGTTGGGGGGAACTACGAGCAGTACTTC. Amino acid sequence: CASSKVGGNYEQYF.

This clone was seen a few times. This chain joins TRBV5-4 and TRBJ1-1; D ambiguous. Germline V gene sequence: CDR1 SGHNT, CDR2 YYREEE (reference sequence). Trimming shortened V by 4 bases and J by 0 bases, and 13 bases separated the two germline ends. The CDR3 runs to 15 residues. The CDR3 sequence is CASSPGGTVNTEAFF. As DNA, the CDR3 is TGTGCCAGCAGCCCCGGTGGAACAGTGAACACTGAAGCTTTCTTT.

The chain carries TRBV7-2 and TRBJ2-2, with 8 bases lining up with TRBD2. J lost 1 base, V lost 2 bases, and 3 bases had no gene match. The CDR3 spans 16 residues. Looked up from germline, CDR1 is SGHTA and CDR2 is FQGNSA. This CDR3 reads CASSLFAGGNTGELFF. CDR3 nucleotide sequence: TGTGCCAGCAGCTTATTTGCGGGGGGGAACACCGGGGAGCTGTTTTTT.

The chain employs TRBV6-1 and TRBJ2-2; 8 positions match TRBD1. The CDR3 runs to 14 residues. V trimming: 10 bases; J trimming: 5 bases; junction bases outside the gene matches: 9. Looked up from germline, CDR1 is MNHNS and CDR2 is SASEGT. Written as DNA, the CDR3 is TGTGCCACCCTGGACAGGGACAGAACCGGGGAGCTGTTTTTT. This encodes CATLDRDRTGELFF.

This clone was counted only a few times. The chain recombines TRBV2 with TRBJ2-3, with D perhaps matching TRBD2 (5 bases). CDR1 SNHLY and CDR2 FYNNEI come from the germline V gene. This CDR3 has 14 amino acids. Trimming pared 6 bases from V and 8 bases from J, leaving 18 bases between. In DNA, the CDR3 is TGTGCCAGCAGCGCTAGCAGCATCGGAGGTACGCAGTATTTT. It specifies CASSASSIGGTQYF.

The rearrangement joins TRBV20-1 to TRBJ1-1; TRBD1 agrees at 8 bases. The CDR3 has 9 residues. The ends lost 5 bases at V and 11 bases at J; junction bases unmatched: 1. The germline V gene encodes CDR1 DFQATT and CDR2 SNEGSKA (reference sequence). CDR3 in amino acids: CSARQGAFF. Written as DNA, the CDR3 is TGCAGTGCTCGACAGGGGGCTTTCTTT.

In its sample, this clone was seen a few times. The rearrangement uses TRBV28 and TRBJ1-6; the D is unclear. This CDR3 is built from 14 residues. V dropped 5 bases and J dropped 6 bases, with 11 bases sitting between them. Germline loops: CDR1 MDHEN, CDR2 SYDVKM. CDR3 residues: CASSTGRTNSPLHF. The CDR3 DNA follows: TGTGCCAGCAGTACTGGACGGACTAATTCACCCCTCCACTTT.

The genes are TRBV18 and TRBJ2-6, with D tentatively TRBD1 (5 bases). CDR1 KGHSH and CDR2 LQKENI come from the germline V gene. CDR3 length: 17 residues. The V end was cut by 3 bases, the J end by 0 bases, with 12 bases between. This CDR3 reads CASSPQGTSSGANVLTF. CDR3 coding DNA: TGTGCCAGCTCACCCCAGGGCACAAGCTCTGGGGCCAACGTCCTGACTTTC.

This clone appeared once. The chain combines TRBV28 with TRBJ1-5, with D unresolved. Germline CDR1 and CDR2: MDHEN and SYDVKM. This CDR3 has 15 amino acids. V lost 7 bases, J lost 4 bases, and 17 bases lay in between. CDR3 region: CASKEGTPLNQPQHF. The CDR3 coding sequence is TGTGCCAGCAAGGAGGGTACGCCTCTAAATCAGCCCCAGCATTTT.

This clone was observed a handful of times. V is TRBV6-1 and J is TRBJ1-2, with TRBD1 matching over 11 bases. V lost 7 bases, J lost 3 bases, and 7 bases stayed unmatched. The CDR3 spans 15 residues. Germline CDR1 MNHNS, CDR2 SASEGT. CDR3 amino acids: CASIEGTGGDYGYTF. The CDR3 nucleotides read TGTGCCAGCATCGAAGGGACAGGGGGAGACTATGGCTACACCTTC.

The V call is TRBV16, the J call TRBJ1-1, with D maybe TRBD1 (5 bases). The V gene lost 4 bases and the J gene lost 0 bases, with 12 bases spanning the gap. CDR1 and CDR2 from the germline V gene are KGHSY and FQNENV. There are 15 residues in the CDR3. CDR3 bases: TGTGCCAGCAGCCTTTCCCGGGGGATGAACACTGAAGCTTTCTTT. Protein product: CASSLSRGMNTEAFF.

This clone was seen more than once but under ten times. This chain joins TRBV4-1 and TRBJ1-1; a weak D match, TRBD1 (6 bases). V dropped 4 bases and J dropped 4 bases, with 10 bases sitting between them. Looked up from germline, CDR1 is MGHRA and CDR2 is YSYEKL. This CDR3 spans 13 amino acids. This CDR3 reads CASSRGGLTEAFF. In nucleotides, the CDR3 is TGCGCCAGCAGCCGAGGGGGGCTCACTGAAGCTTTCTTT.

The chain links TRBV7-9 to TRBJ1-1; D might be TRBD1 (6 bases). The germline V gene has CDR1 SEHNR and CDR2 FQNEAQ (reference sequence). Between the trimmed V and J ends, which lost 5 bases and 4 bases, there was a span of 11 bases. There are 13 residues in the CDR3. CDR3 amino acids: CASSAQGGTEAFF. In nucleotides, the CDR3 is TGTGCCAGCAGCGCACAGGGTGGCACTGAAGCTTTCTTT.

This clone was recorded a few times. The genes are TRBV30 and TRBJ1-5; D might be TRBD1 (5 bases). Germline loops: CDR1 GTSNPN, CDR2 SVGIG (reference sequence). There are 13 residues in the CDR3. Between the trimmed V and J ends, which lost 3 bases and 5 bases, there was a span of 11 bases. CDR3 coding DNA: TGTGCCTGGAGCCGAGGGACCGATCAGCCCCAGCATTTT. Its translation is CAWSRGTDQPQHF.

The chain carries TRBV28 and TRBJ2-7, with D tentatively TRBD2 (6 bases). The CDR3 sequence is 11 residues long. V was clipped by 2 bases and J by 9 bases, with 8 bases between them. Germline CDR1 reads MDHEN; CDR2 reads SYDVKM. CDR3: CASSLRRGQYF. In DNA, the CDR3 is TGTGCCAGCAGTTTACGGCGGGGGCAGTACTTC. The variable domain in full, completed from reference TRBV28 and TRBJ2-7, reads DVKVTQSSRYLVKRTGEKVFLECVQDMDHENMFWYRQDPGLGLRLIYFSYDVKMKEKGDIPEGYSVSREKKERFSLILESASTNQTSMYLCASSLRRGQYFGPGTRLTVT.

In its sample, this clone was seen a few times. The rearrangement uses TRBV5-6 and TRBJ1-1, with 11 bases that match TRBD1. V lost 2 bases, J lost 5 bases, and 5 bases stayed unmatched. This CDR3 is 15 amino acids long. Germline-derived CDR1 and CDR2 are SGHDT and YYEEEE. CDR3 sequence reads: CASSFLGTGGTEAFF. The DNA for the CDR3 is TGTGCCAGCAGCTTTCTGGGGACAGGGGGGACTGAAGCTTTCTTT.

V usage is TRBV30 and J usage is TRBJ1-6, with 7 bases that match TRBD1. The V segment lost 5 bases and the J segment 10 bases; nucleotides outside the gene matches: 8. In germline, CDR1 is GTSNPN, CDR2 SVGIG (reference sequence). The CDR3 loop spans 13 amino acids. The CDR3 DNA reads TGTGCCTGGGCGACAGGGTCGAACTCACCCCTCCACTTT. It codes for CAWATGSNSPLHF.

This rearrangement joins TRBV7-6 to TRBJ2-1, with 13 positions matching TRBD2. CDR3 size: 17 residues. With 3 bases clipped from V and 3 bases from J, the junction kept 5 bases outside the gene matches. Germline CDR1 SGHVS, CDR2 FNYEAQ. CDR3 DNA sequence: TGTGCCAGCAGCTTTACTAGCGGGGGGGCGTTCTACAATGAGCAGTTCTTC. It codes for CASSFTSGGAFYNEQFF.

This chain connects TRBV27 to TRBJ1-1; no firm D call. Trimming took off 2 bases at V and 0 bases at J, with 4 bases between the two ends. The germline V gene has CDR1 MNHEY and CDR2 SMNVEV (reference sequence). There are 13 residues in the CDR3. The CDR3 loop is CASSLEMNTEAFF. The DNA for the CDR3 is TGTGCCAGCAGTTTAGAGATGAACACTGAAGCTTTCTTT.

The rearrangement joins TRBV5-5 to TRBJ2-7; TRBD1 aligns across 7 bases. The V and J ends lost 1 base and 4 bases, in that order; junction bases with no gene match: 5. Germline loops: CDR1 SGHKS, CDR2 YYEKEE (reference sequence). CDR3 length: 14 amino acids. CDR3 amino acids: CASSLTQGVYEQYF. The CDR3 coding sequence is TGTGCCAGCAGCTTGACCCAGGGGGTATACGAGCAGTACTTC.